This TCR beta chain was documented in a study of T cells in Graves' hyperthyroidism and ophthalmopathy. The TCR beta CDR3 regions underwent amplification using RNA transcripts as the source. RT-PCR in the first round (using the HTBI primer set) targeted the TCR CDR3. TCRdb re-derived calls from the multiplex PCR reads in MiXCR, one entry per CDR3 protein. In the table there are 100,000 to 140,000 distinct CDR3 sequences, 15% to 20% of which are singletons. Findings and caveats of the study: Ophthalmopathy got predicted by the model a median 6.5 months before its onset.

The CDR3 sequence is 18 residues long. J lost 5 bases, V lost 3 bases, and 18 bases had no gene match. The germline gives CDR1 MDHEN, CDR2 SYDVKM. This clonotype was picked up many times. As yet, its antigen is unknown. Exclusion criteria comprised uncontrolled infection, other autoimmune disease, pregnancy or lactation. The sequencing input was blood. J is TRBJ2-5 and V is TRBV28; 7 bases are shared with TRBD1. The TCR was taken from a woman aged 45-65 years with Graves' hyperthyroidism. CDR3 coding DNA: TGTGCCAGCAGTTTTGGGACAGCTATCAACCTTTTGGTGGAGACCCAGTACTTC. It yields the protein CASSFGTAINLLVETQYF.